This T cell receptor beta chain stems from a study of blood T cells in healthy people across ages. Turning to the study itself: About one barcoded beta molecule per two T cells was the capture yield of template switching.

Aged about 6 to 100, donors were systemically healthy Caucasians from Russia. Trimming shortened V by 5 bases and J by 4 bases, and 4 bases separated the two germline ends. The CDR3 has 11 residues. To note about this clonotype: The CDR3 does not end in the conserved phenylalanine or tryptophan, so this is likely a read error.

PCR was performed a second time for about 6 to 12 cycles using a sample-barcoded 5' primer and a J-beta primer mix. Carrying 12 random nucleotides, a template-switch adaptor labeled each individual cDNA molecule. TCRdb called the 5' RACE reads again in MiXCR, with one record for every CDR3 protein. The table lists about 560,000 distinct CDR3 sequences, around a quarter of them singletons. This same sample was also part of a study on T cells of mothers and their children. That study adds: Each child gave approximately 3 million TCR beta CDR3 reads (each mother, over 9 million).

The source of this sequence is a boy aged 2 to 10 in good health. The gene calls are TRBV12-3 or TRBV12-4 and TRBJ2-3; D is ambiguous. The sample was blood. The CDR3 is CASSGADTQYS. The CDR3 nucleotides read TGTGCCAGCAGTGGGGCAGATACGCAGTATTCT.